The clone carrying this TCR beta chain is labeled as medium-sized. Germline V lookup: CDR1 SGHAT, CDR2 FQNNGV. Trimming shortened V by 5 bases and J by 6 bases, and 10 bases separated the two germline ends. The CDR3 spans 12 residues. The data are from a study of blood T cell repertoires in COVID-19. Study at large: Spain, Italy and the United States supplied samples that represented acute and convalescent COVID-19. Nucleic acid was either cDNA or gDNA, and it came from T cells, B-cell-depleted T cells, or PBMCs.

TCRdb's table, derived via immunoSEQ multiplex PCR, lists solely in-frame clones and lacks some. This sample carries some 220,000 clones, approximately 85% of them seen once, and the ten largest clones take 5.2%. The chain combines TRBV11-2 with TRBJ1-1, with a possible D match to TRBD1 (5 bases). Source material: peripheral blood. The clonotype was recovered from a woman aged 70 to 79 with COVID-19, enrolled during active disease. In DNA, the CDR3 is TGTGCCAGCAGCCTAGCCAGGGCTGAAGCTTTCTTT. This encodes CASSLARAEAFF.